These T cell receptor beta chains were read from a single sample in a study of T cell responses to AZD1222 COVID-19 vaccine. TCRdb's table, derived via immunoSEQ multiplex PCR, lists solely in-frame clones and lacks some. The sample carries 150,000 to 200,000 clones, approximately 90% recorded once. The sample consisted of peripheral blood, taken 28 days after the second AZD1222 dose. All receptors derive from an adult who received the AZD1222 COVID-19 vaccine. CDR3s include the opening cysteine and the closing phenylalanine or tryptophan. Fields, in order: clone size, D gene, J gene, V gene, CDR3 protein, CDR3 DNA. The D gene is left open where the match is weak. A row's size may be missing; if present it is once, few, many or a size class.

clone size: .; D gene: TRBD1; J gene: TRBJ2-5; V gene: TRBV9; CDR3 protein: CASSVETGGRETQYF; CDR3 DNA: TGTGCCAGCAGCGTAGAGACAGGGGGGAGGGAGACCCAGTACTTC
clone size: once; D gene: TRBD1; J gene: TRBJ2-3; V gene: TRBV27; CDR3 protein: CASSLGQGLSTDTQYF; CDR3 DNA: TGTGCCAGCAGTCTCGGACAGGGTCTCAGCACAGATACGCAGTATTTT
clone size: .; D gene: TRBD1; J gene: TRBJ2-5; V gene: TRBV27; CDR3 protein: CASSLKGRLGQGRETQYF; CDR3 DNA: TGTGCCAGCAGTCTTAAGGGGCGCCTTGGACAGGGGCGAGAGACCCAGTACTTC
clone size: .; D gene: .; J gene: TRBJ2-3; V gene: TRBV19; CDR3 protein: CASSTRDGLDTQYF; CDR3 DNA: TGTGCCAGTAGTACCCGGGACGGTCTAGATACGCAGTATTTT
clone size: .; D gene: .; J gene: TRBJ1-5; V gene: TRBV19; CDR3 protein: CASSISRTASNQPQHF; CDR3 DNA: TGTGCCAGTAGTATATCCCGGACAGCTAGCAATCAGCCCCAGCATTTT
clone size: .; D gene: .; J gene: TRBJ1-1; V gene: TRBV11-2; CDR3 protein: CASSPGGKDTEAFF; CDR3 DNA: TGTGCCAGCAGCCCCGGGGGGAAGGACACTGAAGCTTTCTTT
clone size: .; D gene: .; J gene: TRBJ1-6; V gene: TRBV28; CDR3 protein: CASISAQGGSPLHF; CDR3 DNA: TGTGCCAGCATCTCGGCGCAGGGCGGTTCACCCCTCCACTTT
clone size: few; D gene: TRBD1; J gene: TRBJ2-2; V gene: TRBV5-5; CDR3 protein: CASSLAWAQGKVGELFF; CDR3 DNA: TGTGCCAGCAGCTTGGCCTGGGCACAGGGGAAGGTCGGGGAGCTGTTTTTT
clone size: .; D gene: .; J gene: TRBJ2-7; V gene: TRBV11-3; CDR3 protein: CASSRDFAYEQYF; CDR3 DNA: TGTGCCAGCAGCAGGGACTTCGCCTACGAGCAGTACTTC
clone size: .; D gene: .; J gene: TRBJ2-7; V gene: TRBV6-2/TRBV6-3; CDR3 protein: CASSSNYEQYF; CDR3 DNA: TGTGCCAGCAGCTCAAACTACGAGCAGTACTTC
clone size: .; D gene: .; J gene: TRBJ2-1; V gene: TRBV19; CDR3 protein: CASSRDLGENNEQFF; CDR3 DNA: TGTGCCAGTAGCCGGGACTTGGGGGAAAACAATGAGCAGTTCTTC
clone size: .; D gene: .; J gene: TRBJ2-1; V gene: TRBV6-5; CDR3 protein: CASSRVAWTDNEQFF; CDR3 DNA: TGTGCCAGCAGTAGGGTGGCCTGGACAGACAATGAGCAGTTCTTC
clone size: .; D gene: .; J gene: TRBJ1-3; V gene: TRBV11-2; CDR3 protein: CASSFYVAGNTIYF; CDR3 DNA: TGTGCCAGCAGCTTCTACGTAGCTGGAAACACCATATATTTT
clone size: once; D gene: .; J gene: TRBJ2-1; V gene: TRBV5-1; CDR3 protein: CASSFSVSSSYNEQFF; CDR3 DNA: TGCGCCAGCAGCTTCTCGGTGTCTAGCTCCTACAATGAGCAGTTCTTC
clone size: .; D gene: .; J gene: TRBJ1-4; V gene: TRBV19; CDR3 protein: CASSILAATNEKLFF; CDR3 DNA: TGTGCCAGTAGTATACTAGCCGCAACTAATGAAAAACTGTTTTTT
clone size: .; D gene: TRBD2; J gene: TRBJ2-5; V gene: TRBV19; CDR3 protein: CASSITGGRTETQYF; CDR3 DNA: TGTGCCAGTAGTATTACGGGAGGCCGCACAGAGACCCAGTACTTC
clone size: .; D gene: TRBD2; J gene: TRBJ2-1; V gene: TRBV19; CDR3 protein: CASSMGASGRILYNEQFF; CDR3 DNA: TGTGCCAGTAGTATGGGAGCGAGCGGGAGGATCCTTTACAATGAGCAGTTCTTC
clone size: .; D gene: .; J gene: TRBJ2-2; V gene: TRBV28; CDR3 protein: CASSLPADANTGELFF; CDR3 DNA: TGTGCCAGCAGTTTACCCGCGGACGCGAACACCGGGGAGCTGTTTTTT
clone size: few; D gene: TRBD1; J gene: TRBJ2-5; V gene: TRBV5-1; CDR3 protein: CASSLRQGLGETQYF; CDR3 DNA: TGCGCCAGCAGCTTGCGACAGGGCTTGGGAGAGACCCAGTACTTC
clone size: .; D gene: .; J gene: TRBJ2-3; V gene: TRBV5-4; CDR3 protein: CASSIAADTQYF; CDR3 DNA: TGTGCCAGCAGCATAGCGGCAGATACGCAGTATTTT
clone size: .; D gene: .; J gene: TRBJ1-1; V gene: TRBV28; CDR3 protein: CASSFRLNTEAFF; CDR3 DNA: TGTGCCAGCAGTTTTAGGCTGAACACTGAAGCTTTCTTT
clone size: .; D gene: .; J gene: TRBJ2-7; V gene: TRBV4-3; CDR3 protein: CASSQDQAPTLYEQYF; CDR3 DNA: TGCGCCAGCAGCCAAGATCAGGCCCCAACACTCTACGAGCAGTACTTC